Given below is one TCR beta chain in context. The same CDR3 arises from other DNA sequences in this sample as well. This entry is derived from a study of cytomegalovirus exposure and HLA in healthy donors. The junction had 0 bases not matched to a gene; V was cut back by 1 base and J by 1 base. The CDR3 is 14 amino acids. CDR1 is LNHDA, CDR2 SQIVND, per germline (reference sequence). This PCR relied on a set of 60 Vbeta primers and 13 Jbeta primers. Profiling relied on immunoSEQ multiplex PCR, and the TCRdb table lists in-frame clones only, not all of them. Its clone listing holds about 200,000 clones.

The chain couples TRBV19 to TRBJ1-1; TRBD1 matches 7 bases. The receptor's source is a woman aged 30 to 39 in good health and CMV-seropositive. Sequenced: PBMCs. DNA for the CDR3: TGTGCCAGTAGTATAGGACAGGGGAACACTGAAGCTTTCTTT. Protein product: CASSIGQGNTEAFF.